A single sample is the source of the 9 T cell receptor beta chains below, sequenced in a study of blood T cell repertoires in COVID-19. Clones were read by immunoSEQ multiplex PCR, and TCRdb kept only the in-frame ones, dropping some. The sample contains under 100,000 clones, around 76% of which appear only once. The sequencing input was peripheral blood. These receptors were collected from a woman aged 80 or over with active or convalescent COVID-19.

The rearrangement uses TRBV27 and TRBJ1-5, with 7 bases matching TRBD1. The germline gives CDR1 MNHEY, CDR2 SMNVEV (reference sequence). This CDR3 is 13 amino acids long. J was trimmed by 6 bases and V by 6 bases; bases with no gene match: 5. The CDR3 region is CASRGTVGQPQHF. The CDR3 DNA is TGTGCCAGCAGGGGGACAGTGGGTCAGCCCCAGCATTTT.

The chain carries TRBV9 and TRBJ2-3; D perhaps matches TRBD2 (6 bases). Trimming took off 4 bases at V and 2 bases at J, with 14 bases between the two ends. Germline V gives CDR1 SGDLS, CDR2 YYNGEE. The CDR3 runs to 15 residues. In DNA form, the CDR3 reads TGTGCCAGCAGCACCAGCGGGCTTGTCACAGATACGCAGTATTTT. It specifies CASSTSGLVTDTQYF.

CDR3 DNA: TGTGCCAGCAGCTTAGTGGGGGCTAGGAATGAAGCTTTCTTT. Translated: CASSLVGARNEAFF. The V and J genes are TRBV7-9 and TRBJ1-1; perhaps TRBD1 as D (6 bases). Trimming took off 1 base at V and 7 bases at J, with 13 bases between the two ends. Germline V gene sequence: CDR1 SEHNR, CDR2 FQNEAQ (reference sequence). The CDR3 extends over 14 amino acids.

This clone was seen ten or more times. The genes are TRBV3-1 (or the pseudogene TRBV3-2) and TRBJ1-2, with D possibly matching TRBD1 (6 bases). CDR3 size: 14 residues. V lost 4 bases, J lost 3 bases, and 12 bases lay in between. Germline V CDR1 and CDR2: LGHDT, YNNKEL (reference sequence). CDR3 bases: TGTGCCAGCAGCCTACAGGGTCGGGACTATGGCTACACCTTC. It encodes CASSLQGRDYGYTF.

DNA for the CDR3: TGTGCCAGCAGCCGGCCTTCGACAGCCCAGAATGAAAAACTGTTTTTT. It translates to CASSRPSTAQNEKLFF. The chain uses TRBV3-1 (or the pseudogene TRBV3-2) and TRBJ1-4, with a tentative D call TRBD1 (5 bases). CDR3 length equals 16 residues. Trimming removed 4 bases from V and 5 bases from J, with 17 bases in between. Germline assignment: CDR1 LGHDT and CDR2 YNNKEL (reference sequence).

The chain has TRBV11-2 and TRBJ2-5, with 11 bases identical to TRBD1. The V gene end was trimmed by 2 bases and the J gene end by 4 bases; junction bases not matched to a gene: 3. Germline V CDR1 and CDR2: SGHAT, FQNNGV. The CDR3 totals 15 residues. As DNA, the CDR3 is TGTGCCAGCAGCTTACAGGGACAGGGGGGAGAGACCCAGTACTTC. Its translation: CASSLQGQGGETQYF.

CDR3 protein: CASSLSAGWTEAFF. The CDR3 nucleotides read TGTGCCAGCAGTTTATCGGCAGGGTGGACTGAAGCTTTCTTT. The rearrangement uses TRBV27 and TRBJ1-1; a possible D gene is TRBD1 (5 bases). CDR3 size: 14 residues. CDR1 and CDR2 from the germline V gene are MNHEY and SMNVEV (reference sequence). The V gene lost 0 bases and the J gene lost 5 bases, with 10 bases spanning the gap.

For the CDR3, the DNA is TGTGCCAGCAGCTTAGTGCGACAGGGGTATAATTCACCCCTCCACTTT. Its protein is CASSLVRQGYNSPLHF. The gene calls are TRBV7-2 and TRBJ1-6; 8 bases are a match to TRBD1. The CDR3 is 16 amino acids. Germline V gene sequence: CDR1 SGHTA, CDR2 FQGNSA. V lost 1 base and J lost 4; bases outside the gene matches: 3.

This clone came up a few times. The chain employs TRBV27 and TRBJ1-5, with 9 positions matching TRBD1. J was trimmed by 4 bases and V by 5 bases; bases with no gene match: 6. Germline lookup yields CDR1 MNHEY and CDR2 SMNVEV (reference sequence). The CDR3 has 15 residues. The CDR3 nucleotides read TGTGCCAGCAGTCCCGGGACAGGGAGGAATCAGCCCCAGCATTTT. Translating gives CASSPGTGRNQPQHF.